This is a list of T cell receptor beta chains from one sample in a study of blood T cell repertoires in COVID-19. Clones were read by immunoSEQ multiplex PCR, and TCRdb kept only the in-frame ones, dropping some. The sample has 95,000 to 150,000 clones, 82% seen once. The source material was peripheral blood. All receptors derive from a woman in her 70s with acute or convalescent COVID-19. Each CDR3 is given with its conserved first and last residue. D genes are given only for firm matches. Clone size is not always given. Where it is, it says once, few, many or a class for expanded clones.

CASSWGQGNQPQHF	TGTGCCAGCAGTTGGGGACAGGGCAATCAGCCCCAGCATTTT	-	TRBV5-6	TRBJ1-5	TRBD1
CATSDPLKERGGTDTQYF	TGTGCCACCAGTGATCCCCTAAAAGAGCGGGGAGGTACAGATACGCAGTATTTT	few	TRBV24-1	TRBJ2-3	TRBD2
CAWSSGSPYEKLFF	TGTGCCTGGAGCTCCGGGTCCCCCTATGAAAAACTGTTTTTT	-	TRBV30	TRBJ1-4	-
CASSQDPYGGATNEQFF	TGTGCCAGCAGCCAAGATCCGTACGGGGGGGCAACCAATGAGCAGTTCTTC	many	TRBV3-1/TRBV3-2	TRBJ2-1	TRBD2
CASSPLAGGGVEQFF	TGTGCCAGCAGCCCACTAGCGGGGGGAGGTGTTGAGCAGTTCTTC	-	TRBV3-1/TRBV3-2	TRBJ2-1	TRBD2
CAISDNAYGYTF	TGTGCCATCAGTGACAACGCGTATGGCTACACCTTC	-	TRBV10-3	TRBJ1-2	-
CARSVTPADTQYF	TGTGCCAGAAGTGTGACTCCTGCTGATACGCAGTATTTT	-	TRBV5-3	TRBJ2-3	-
CASSPGSTGGNTIYF	TGTGCCAGCAGCCCCGGATCAACGGGTGGAAACACCATATATTTT	few	TRBV7-8	TRBJ1-3	-
CASSPRPGQSQGEQFF	TGTGCCAGCAGCCCCAGGCCGGGACAGTCTCAGGGGGAGCAGTTCTTC	-	TRBV7-6	TRBJ2-1	TRBD1
CASRRTGDYGYTF	TGTGCCAGCAGGCGAACAGGGGACTATGGCTACACCTTC	-	TRBV6-5	TRBJ1-2	TRBD1
CATAGLGTGELFF	TGTGCCACCGCAGGGTTGGGCACCGGGGAGCTGTTTTTT	-	TRBV2	TRBJ2-2	-
CASSVGTSGYNEQFF	TGTGCCAGCAGTGTCGGGACTAGCGGGTACAATGAGCAGTTCTTC	-	TRBV21-1	TRBJ2-1	-
CASSGDRETSSTDTQYF	TGTGCCAGCAGTGGGGACAGGGAGACCTCTAGCACAGATACGCAGTATTTT	-	TRBV6-2/TRBV6-3	TRBJ2-3	TRBD1
CASSNYLYGYTF	TGCGCCAGCAGCAATTATCTTTATGGCTACACCTTC	few	TRBV5-1	TRBJ1-2	-
CASSTRTGGGYGYTF	TGTGCCAGCAGTACCCGGACAGGGGGGGGCTATGGCTACACCTTC	-	TRBV6-5	TRBJ1-2	TRBD1
CASSHDRYNEQFF	TGTGCCAGCAGCCATGACAGGTACAATGAGCAGTTCTTC	-	TRBV3-1/TRBV3-2	TRBJ2-1	-
CASSRTGRGNTEAFF	TGCGCCAGCAGTCGGACAGGGAGGGGGAACACTGAAGCTTTCTTT	-	TRBV5-1	TRBJ1-1	TRBD1
CATSRDNGDTQYF	TGTGCCACCAGCAGAGATAACGGAGATACGCAGTATTTT	-	TRBV15	TRBJ2-3	-
CAISDRDLNPDTQYF	TGTGCCATCAGTGACCGGGACTTGAACCCAGATACGCAGTATTTT	-	TRBV10-3	TRBJ2-3	-
CASSLLPGTGGGYTF	TGTGCCAGCAGCTTGCTGCCCGGGACAGGGGGCGGCTACACCTTC	-	TRBV7-2	TRBJ1-2	TRBD1
CASRTTIRTDTQYF	TGTGCCAGCAGGACGACAATTAGAACAGATACGCAGTATTTT	-	TRBV27	TRBJ2-3	-
CASSLGGSNYGYTF	TGTGCCAGTAGCCTGGGAGGAAGTAACTATGGCTACACCTTC	-	TRBV19	TRBJ1-2	-
CASSLGPTGVSNTIYF	TGTGCCAGCAGCTTGGGGCCGACAGGGGTTTCAAACACCATATATTTT	-	TRBV5-6	TRBJ1-3	TRBD1
CASSQEIGQPQHF	TGCGCCAGCAGCCAAGAGATCGGTCAGCCCCAGCATTTT	-	TRBV4-1	TRBJ1-5	-
CASRLKRGGPETQYF	TGTGCCAGCAGATTGAAGCGGGGGGGCCCGGAGACCCAGTACTTC	-	TRBV7-8	TRBJ2-5	TRBD2
CASSTTGGDVITF	TGCGCCAGCAGCACAACAGGGGGCGACGTTATCACCTTC	-	TRBV5-1	TRBJ1-2	TRBD1
CAWSPNGYEQYF	TGTGCCTGGAGTCCAAACGGGTACGAGCAGTACTTC	-	TRBV30	TRBJ2-7	-
CASSENRGHQPQHF	TGTGCCAGCAGTGAGAACAGGGGGCATCAGCCCCAGCATTTT	-	TRBV6-1	TRBJ1-5	TRBD1
CASSVRVDYGYTF	TGTGCCAGCTCAGTCAGGGTTGACTATGGCTACACCTTC	-	TRBV18	TRBJ1-2	-
CASSSPERDTEAFF	TGTGCCAGCAGCTCCCCGGAGCGGGACACTGAAGCTTTCTTT	-	TRBV11-3	TRBJ1-1	-
CATTSSGGAYNEQFF	TGTGCCACCACCTCTAGCGGGGGGGCATACAATGAGCAGTTCTTC	-	TRBV24-1	TRBJ2-1	TRBD2
CASSLGTGNTEAFF	TGTGCCAGCAGCTTGGGGACAGGGAACACTGAAGCTTTCTTT	-	TRBV7-9	TRBJ1-1	TRBD1
CASSHRLAGEGEQFF	TGCGCCAGCAGCCATAGACTAGCGGGGGAGGGTGAGCAGTTCTTC	-	TRBV4-3	TRBJ2-1	TRBD2
CASSRQGISYEQYF	TGTGCCAGCAGCCGACAGGGGATCTCCTACGAGCAGTACTTC	-	TRBV4-2	TRBJ2-7	TRBD1
CATQEVYGYTF	TGTGCCACCCAGGAGGTTTATGGCTACACCTTC	-	TRBV19	TRBJ1-2	-
CASSSQGGNYGYTF	TGCGCCAGCAGCTCACAGGGAGGGAACTATGGCTACACCTTC	-	TRBV5-1	TRBJ1-2	-
CASSPRGGWDSPLHF	TGTGCCAGCAGCCCCCGTGGAGGCTGGGATTCACCCCTCCACTTT	-	TRBV3-1/TRBV3-2	TRBJ1-6	-
CASTRSPKLAGHQETQYF	TGTGCCAGCACCCGATCTCCTAAACTAGCGGGGCACCAAGAGACCCAGTACTTC	-	TRBV21-1	TRBJ2-5	-
CASSEGDLAQHF	TGTGCCAGCAGTGAGGGCGATCTGGCCCAGCATTTT	few	TRBV25-1	TRBJ1-5	-
CASSLRGDQPQHF	TGTGCCAGCAGCTTACGGGGGGATCAGCCCCAGCATTTT	-	TRBV7-2	TRBJ1-5	-
CASRRDNNQPQHF	TGCGCCAGCAGAAGGGACAACAATCAGCCCCAGCATTTT	once	TRBV5-1	TRBJ1-5	-
CASSPSRGGPNEKLFF	TGTGCCAGCTCACCAAGTCGGGGGGGCCCTAATGAAAAACTGTTTTTT	-	TRBV18	TRBJ1-4	-
CSVQSQGHYEQYF	TGCAGCGTCCAATCCCAGGGGCACTACGAGCAGTACTTC	-	TRBV29-1	TRBJ2-7	-
CASSVRDYNEQFF	TGTGCCAGCAGCGTAAGAGACTACAATGAGCAGTTCTTC	once	TRBV9	TRBJ2-1	-
CASRVGQLNEKLFF	TGTGCCAGCAGGGTCGGACAGCTTAATGAAAAACTGTTTTTT	once	TRBV6-6	TRBJ1-4	-
CASSSKTGAYEQYF	TGTGCCAGCAGCTCTAAGACAGGGGCCTACGAGCAGTACTTC	-	TRBV7-2	TRBJ2-7	TRBD1
CASSPKEHYSNQPQHF	TGCGCCAGCAGCCCTAAGGAACACTATAGCAATCAGCCCCAGCATTTT	few	TRBV5-1	TRBJ1-5	-
CATSVEDTQYF	TGTGCCACCAGTGTTGAGGATACGCAGTATTTT	-	TRBV24-1	TRBJ2-3	-
CASSPGTGNSPLHF	TGTGCCAGCTCACCAGGGACAGGCAATTCACCCCTCCACTTT	-	TRBV18	TRBJ1-6	TRBD1